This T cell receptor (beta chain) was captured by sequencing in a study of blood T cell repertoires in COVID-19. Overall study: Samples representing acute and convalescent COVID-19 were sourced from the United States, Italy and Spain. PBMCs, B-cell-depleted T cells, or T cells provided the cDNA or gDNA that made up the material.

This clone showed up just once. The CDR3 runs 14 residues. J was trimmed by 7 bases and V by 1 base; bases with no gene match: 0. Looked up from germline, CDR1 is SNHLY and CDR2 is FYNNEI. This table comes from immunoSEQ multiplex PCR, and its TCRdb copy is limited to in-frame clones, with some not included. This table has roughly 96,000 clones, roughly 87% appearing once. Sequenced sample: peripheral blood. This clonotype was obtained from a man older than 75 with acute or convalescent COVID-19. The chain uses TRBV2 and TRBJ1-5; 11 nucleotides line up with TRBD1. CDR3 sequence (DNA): TGTGCCAGCAGTGAAGGGACAGGGGGCCAGCCCCAGCATTTT. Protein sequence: CASSEGTGGQPQHF.